This is a list of T cell receptor beta chains from one sample in a study of tumour-infiltrating T cells in Burkitt lymphoma. Using immunoSEQ multiplex PCR, the repertoire was profiled, and TCRdb retains in-frame clones only, with some absent. The sample has about 2,500 clones; about 14% are singletons. The sample was tumor tissue. These receptors were collected from a human donor with Burkitt lymphoma. Both conserved end residues are part of each CDR3. A D gene is named only where the DNA matches it firmly. Size is stated for part of the rows, as once, few or many counts, or as a class when the clone is expanded.

>TRBJ1-2|few|TRBV2|NA
TGTGCCATCGGAAGGGGTTCAGGGGATGGCTACACCTTC
CAIGRGSGDGYTF
>TRBJ1-2|few|TRBV6-1|TRBD1
TGTGCCAGCAGTGACCCGGGACAGGGGGCCTATGGCTACACCTTC
CASSDPGQGAYGYTF
>TRBJ1-1|NA|TRBV18|NA
TGTGCCAGCTCACCCGGGGCTGAAGCTTTCTTT
CASSPGAEAFF
>TRBJ1-1|NA|TRBV5-1|NA
TGCGCCAGCAGCGCGCTCGGGGGCGGGAACACTGAAGCTTTCTTT
CASSALGGGNTEAFF
>TRBJ2-4|NA|TRBV10-1|TRBD1
TGCGCCAGCAGTGAGTCGCAGATCGGCGGGACAGGAAAAAACATTCAGTACTTC
CASSESQIGGTGKNIQYF
>TRBJ1-3|NA|TRBV28|TRBD1
TGTGCCAGTGAACGGGACAGCTCTGGAAACACCATATATTTT
CASERDSSGNTIYF
>TRBJ2-7|few|TRBV29-1|NA
TGCAGCGTTCTTCTTGCAGCCTCCTACGAGCAGTACTTC
CSVLLAASYEQYF
>TRBJ1-1|NA|TRBV6-1|TRBD1
TGTGCCAGCCAAGACAGGGAAGGGCCTGAAGCTTTCTTT
CASQDREGPEAFF
>TRBJ2-7|NA|TRBV14|TRBD2
TGTGCCAGCAGTCAAAGGACTAGCGGGGTCTTC
CASSQRTSGVF
>TRBJ2-4|NA|TRBV7-2|NA
TGTGCCAGCAGCTTGACAGCCAAAAACATTCAGTACTTC
CASSLTAKNIQYF
>TRBJ1-6|NA|TRBV19|NA
TGTGCCAGTACTGTAGGGATTAATTCACCCCTCCACTTT
CASTVGINSPLHF
>TRBJ2-5|few|TRBV5-1|NA
TGCGCCAGCAGCGGTGGACTGGGGGCCCAAGAGACCCAGTACTTC
CASSGGLGAQETQYF
>TRBJ1-6|large|TRBV10-3|NA
TGTGCCATCAACCGTGGGCAGGGTGGACCGCATTCACCCCTCCACTTT
CAINRGQGGPHSPLHF
>TRBJ2-7|few|TRBV28|NA
TGTGCCAGCAGTTACAGGGTCTACGAGCAGTACTTC
CASSYRVYEQYF
>TRBJ1-3|few|TRBV28|NA
TGTGCCAGCAGCCTATTAAACTCTGGAAACACCATATATTTT
CASSLLNSGNTIYF
>TRBJ1-5|NA|TRBV6-1|TRBD1
TGTGCCAGCAGTCAAGGACAGGGCAATCAGCCCCAGCATTTT
CASSQGQGNQPQHF
>TRBJ1-5|few|TRBV5-6|NA
TGTGCCAGCAGCTCGGCCAGCCTGGCTACAATACGTCAGCCCCAGCATTTT
CASSSASLATIRQPQHF
>TRBJ2-5|few|TRBV7-2|TRBD2
TGTGCCAGCAGCTTAAGTCGGGGGGGGCCTCAGGAGACCCAGTACTTC
CASSLSRGGPQETQYF
>TRBJ1-1|NA|TRBV7-9|NA
TGTGCCAGCAGCCCCCTACAGGCGCGCTCTGACACTGAAGCTTTCTTT
CASSPLQARSDTEAFF
>TRBJ2-3|few|TRBV27|TRBD2
TGTGCCAGCAGTTTACCCCGTGCTAGCGGGGGGGTCACAGATACGCAGTATTTT
CASSLPRASGGVTDTQYF
>TRBJ2-5|NA|TRBV5-4|TRBD2
TGTGCCTCGGGAGGACTTCAAGAGACCCAGTACTTC
CASGGLQETQYF
>TRBJ1-5|few|TRBV30|NA
TGTGCCTGGAGCCGGGACGGATATCAGCCCCAGCATTTT
CAWSRDGYQPQHF
>TRBJ2-1|large|TRBV4-1|TRBD2
TGCGCCAGCAGCCACCTAGCGGGGGTTGATGAGCAGTTCTTC
CASSHLAGVDEQFF
>TRBJ2-5|few|TRBV10-3|NA
TGTGCCATCACAGGGGCGCAAGAGACCCAGTACTTC
CAITGAQETQYF
>TRBJ1-1|NA|TRBV25-1|TRBD1
TGTGCCAGCAGTGATGGGACAGGGGCGGGTGAAGCTTTCTTT
CASSDGTGAGEAFF
>TRBJ1-6|NA|TRBV2|NA
TGTGCCAGTACTCCATACCTTCCGAGCTCCTATAATTCACCCCTCCACTTT
CASTPYLPSSYNSPLHF
>TRBJ2-3|NA|TRBV6-4|NA
TGTGCCACGGGGGACGGGGGGCCCACAGATACGCAGTATTTT
CATGDGGPTDTQYF
>TRBJ2-7|few|TRBV6-5|NA
TGTGCCAGTTCTCTGAGCCGGTCCTACGAGCAGTACTTC
CASSLSRSYEQYF
>TRBJ1-5|few|TRBV28|TRBD1
TGTGCCAGCAGTAGAACAGGGGGTTATAGCAATCAGCCCCAGCATTTT
CASSRTGGYSNQPQHF
>TRBJ1-1|few|TRBV28|NA
TGTGCCAGCAGTTCCACCTTGGGGGGGCTCCTTGAATATTCTACTGAAGCTTTCTTT
CASSSTLGGLLEYSTEAFF
>TRBJ2-7|few|TRBV5-8|NA
TGTGCCAGCAGCTTGGATCGGGGCACCTACGAGCAGTACTTC
CASSLDRGTYEQYF
>TRBJ2-2|few|TRBV6-5|NA
TGTGCCAGCAGTTACTCGAAGGGACTCACCGGGGAGCTGTTTTTT
CASSYSKGLTGELFF
>TRBJ2-5|NA|TRBV6-5|NA
TGTGCCAGCGGACGCCAAGGGGGGGTCCAAGAGACCCAGTACTTC
CASGRQGGVQETQYF
>TRBJ2-3|large|TRBV18|TRBD2
TGTGCCAGCTCCCGGGACTACTATACGCAGTATTTT
CASSRDYYTQYF